What follows describes a single TCR beta chain. Ten or more counts support this clonotype. This clone's antigen is unknown. No per-base quality is available; no much larger clone lies one base away. The library was prepared using PCR. This sample was sequenced with an Illumina HiSeq 2500. Molecular barcoding was employed in the preparation of TCR libraries, with unique molecular identifiers being used to normalize TCRbeta repertoire quantification. Starting from the raw public reads, TCRdb applied fastp trimming at Q25, assembled clones with MiXCR and retained in-frame beta chains. All rows with the same CDR3 protein become a single entry with the most common DNA and genes. The sample has about a million distinct CDR3 sequences on record, under 30% of them singletons. Of the sample, over 25% is held by the ten largest clones. The CDR3 numbers 11 residues from cysteine through phenylalanine. Of the read, only the CDR3 DNA is kept; its 33 bases are in frame from base 1. Trimming takes 3 bases from V and 6 bases from J, and the germline ends sit 3 bases apart. Looking up the germline V gene yields CDR1 KGHSH and CDR2 LQKENI.

The sample belongs to a study of T-cell reconstitution after alpha-beta-depleted transplantation in children (dated by TCRdb to the mid-2010s). About the investigation overall: Using TCR repertoire profiling, the study quantitatively followed how T-cell immune reconstitution unfolded in children after TCRalphabeta/CD19-depleted allogeneic hematopoietic cell transplantation.

Study-level results and caveats: About two months after transplant, the apparently early recovery of alphabetaT-cell counts reportedly depended on just several hundred clones that had expanded rapidly and came from non-depleted graft cells. Over subsequent months, a decline in hyperexpanded clone frequencies was noted, and after one year, T-cell counts and TCRbeta diversity were mostly ascribed to newly produced T cells. In some patients, the high TCRbeta diversity seen at day 60 was put down to recipient T cells and intrathymic progenitors that had survived conditioning.

The treatment or condition label, as the study defines it: allogeneic hematopoietic cell transplantation with graft depleted of TCRalphabeta T cells and CD19 B cells. Transplant recipients were children who received TCRalphabeta/CD19-depleted allogeneic hematopoietic cell grafts. The receptor comes from a boy younger than two who had a stem cell transplant for SCID, so the T cells may come from the graft donor. The source was PBMCs, mostly from graft donor cells, collected 360 days after TCRalphabeta/CD19-depleted stem cell transplant. The receptor chain draws on TRBV18 and TRBJ2-1, with the D gene call left open. In nucleotide form, the sequence is TGTGCCAGCTCACCCCTCAATGAGCAGTTCTTC. It translates to CASSPLNEQFF.